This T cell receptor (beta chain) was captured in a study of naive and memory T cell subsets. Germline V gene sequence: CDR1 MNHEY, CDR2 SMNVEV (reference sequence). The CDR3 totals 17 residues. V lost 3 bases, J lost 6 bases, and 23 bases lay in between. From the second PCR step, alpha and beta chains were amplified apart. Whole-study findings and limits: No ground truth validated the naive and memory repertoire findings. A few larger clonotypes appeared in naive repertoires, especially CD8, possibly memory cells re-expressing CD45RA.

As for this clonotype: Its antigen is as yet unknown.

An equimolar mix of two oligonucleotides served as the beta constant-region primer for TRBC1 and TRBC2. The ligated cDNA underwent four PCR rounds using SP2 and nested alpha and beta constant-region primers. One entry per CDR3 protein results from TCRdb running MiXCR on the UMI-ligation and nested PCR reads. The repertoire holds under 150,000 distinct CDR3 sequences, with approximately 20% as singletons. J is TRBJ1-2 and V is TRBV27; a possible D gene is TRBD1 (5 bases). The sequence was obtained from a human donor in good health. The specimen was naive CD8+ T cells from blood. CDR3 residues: CASSLYWRGTESNGYTF. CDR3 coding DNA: TGTGCCAGCAGTTTGTATTGGCGGGGGACGGAGTCGAATGGCTACACCTTC.